This TCR beta chain was retrieved from a study of blood T cells in healthy people across ages. Study-level points and caveats: Whereas aged donors had fewer naive CD4+ cells, long-lived donors had more of them and higher diversity. While age rose, TCR beta diversity per million T cells dropped in a roughly linear way. Total diversity from one million sequenced T cells was likely underestimated.

The authors ran a second PCR of about 7 to 11 cycles using a sample-barcoded 5' primer and a J-beta primer mix. TCRdb ran MiXCR on the 5' RACE reads and lists one entry per CDR3 protein. In the table there are 1.5 million to 2 million distinct CDR3 sequences, about two fifths of which are singletons. Notes on this clonotype: Its antigen remains unidentified.

Sequenced sample: blood. This TCR was sampled from a human donor in good health.

CDR3: CASSKIAGLGVSTDTQYF. The CDR3 DNA follows: TGTGCCAGCAGCAAGATTGCGGGACTAGGGGTTAGCACAGATACGCAGTATTTT. The rearrangement joins TRBV21-1 to TRBJ2-3; TRBD2 is the table's D call, not checked against the DNA. TRBV21-1 is labeled a pseudogene. The length of the CDR3 is 18 residues.